This record looks at one TCR beta chain sequence and its context. The antigen is undetermined. One junction end does not reproduce the germline sequence, and a read error may be involved. Then a second PCR, running about 6 to 12 cycles, was carried out with a sample-barcoded 5' primer and a J-beta primer mix. MiXCR, run by TCRdb on the 5' RACE reads, gives a single entry per CDR3 protein. The sample shows some 1.6 million distinct CDR3 sequences, 30% to 40% of them seen only once. These data belong to a study of blood T cells in healthy people across ages. The CDR3 contains 16 residues. Germline loops: CDR1 SNHLY, CDR2 FYNNEI. General study points: Significant beta diversity loss was already apparent by age approximately 40, declining roughly linearly.

The sample was blood. This clonotype was sampled from a woman younger than 45 in good health. The rearrangement joins TRBV2 to TRBJ2-5; 8 positions agree with TRBD1. The CDR3 DNA sequence: TGTGCCAGCAGTCCTGGGACAGGAGTTTACCAAGAGACCCAGTACTTT. It translates to CASSPGTGVYQETQYF.